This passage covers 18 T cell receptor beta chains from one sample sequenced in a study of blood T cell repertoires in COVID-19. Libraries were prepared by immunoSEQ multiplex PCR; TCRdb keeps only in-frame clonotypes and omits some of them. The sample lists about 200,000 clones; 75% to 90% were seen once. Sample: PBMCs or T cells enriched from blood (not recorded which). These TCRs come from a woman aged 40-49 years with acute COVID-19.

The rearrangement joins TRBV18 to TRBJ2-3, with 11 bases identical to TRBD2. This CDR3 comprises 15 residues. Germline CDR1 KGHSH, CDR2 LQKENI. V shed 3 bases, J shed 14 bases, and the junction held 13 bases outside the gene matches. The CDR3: CASSPQTSGVFSVYF. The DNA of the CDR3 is TGTGCCAGCTCACCCCAGACTAGCGGGGTCTTTTCGGTGTATTTT.

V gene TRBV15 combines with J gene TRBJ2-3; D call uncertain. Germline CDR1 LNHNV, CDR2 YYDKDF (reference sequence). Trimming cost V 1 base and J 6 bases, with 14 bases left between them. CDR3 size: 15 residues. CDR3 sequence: CATSRVYSWADTQYF. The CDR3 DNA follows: TGTGCCACCAGCAGAGTCTACTCCTGGGCGGATACGCAGTATTTT.

The CDR3 reads CATSDSTGERTNNEQFF. The CDR3 DNA sequence: TGTGCCACCAGTGACTCGACAGGGGAGAGGACAAACAATGAGCAGTTCTTC. V usage is TRBV24-1 and J usage is TRBJ2-1; 8 bases match TRBD1. V was pared by 4 bases and J by 5 bases, with 12 bases of the junction left unmatched. Germline CDR1 is KGHDR and CDR2 is SFDVKD. The CDR3 runs 17 residues.

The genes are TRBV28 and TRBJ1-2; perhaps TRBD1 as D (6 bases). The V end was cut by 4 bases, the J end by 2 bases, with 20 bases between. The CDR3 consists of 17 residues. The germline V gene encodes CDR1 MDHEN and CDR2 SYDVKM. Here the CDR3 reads CASSSLDRVLLNYGYTF. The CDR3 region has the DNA TGTGCCAGCAGTTCGCTGGACAGAGTCTTACTAAACTATGGCTACACCTTC.

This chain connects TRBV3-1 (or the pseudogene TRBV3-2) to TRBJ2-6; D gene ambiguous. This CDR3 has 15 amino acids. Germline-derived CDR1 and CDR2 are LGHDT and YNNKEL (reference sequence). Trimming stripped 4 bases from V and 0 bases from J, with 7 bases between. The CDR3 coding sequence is TGTGCCAGCAGCCCCTCGAGCTCTGGGGCCAACGTCCTGACTTTC. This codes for CASSPSSSGANVLTF.

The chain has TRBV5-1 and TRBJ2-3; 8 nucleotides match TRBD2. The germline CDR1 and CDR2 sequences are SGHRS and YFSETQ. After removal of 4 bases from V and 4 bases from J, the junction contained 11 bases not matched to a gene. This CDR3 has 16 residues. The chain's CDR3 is CASSAWDSGIADTQYF. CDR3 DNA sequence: TGCGCCAGCAGCGCCTGGGATAGCGGGATAGCAGATACGCAGTATTTT.

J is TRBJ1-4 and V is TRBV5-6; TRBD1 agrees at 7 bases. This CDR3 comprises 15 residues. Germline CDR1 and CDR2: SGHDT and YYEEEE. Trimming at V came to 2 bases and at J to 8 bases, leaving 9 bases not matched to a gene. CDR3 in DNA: TGTGCCAGCAGCTTTTCGACAGGGACCGGAGAAAAACTGTTTTTT. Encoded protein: CASSFSTGTGEKLFF.

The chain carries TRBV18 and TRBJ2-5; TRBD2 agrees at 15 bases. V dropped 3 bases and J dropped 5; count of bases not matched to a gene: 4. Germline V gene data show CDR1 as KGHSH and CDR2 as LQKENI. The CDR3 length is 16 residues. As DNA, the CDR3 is TGTGCCAGCTCACCCGGACTAGCGGGAGGGTTGGAGACCCAGTACTTC. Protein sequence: CASSPGLAGGLETQYF.

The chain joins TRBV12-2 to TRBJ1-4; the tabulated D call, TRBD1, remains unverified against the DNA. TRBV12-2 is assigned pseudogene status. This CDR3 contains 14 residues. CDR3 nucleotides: TGTGCAAGTCGCTGCGACAGGATAAATGAAAAACTGTTTTTT. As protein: CASRCDRINEKLFF.

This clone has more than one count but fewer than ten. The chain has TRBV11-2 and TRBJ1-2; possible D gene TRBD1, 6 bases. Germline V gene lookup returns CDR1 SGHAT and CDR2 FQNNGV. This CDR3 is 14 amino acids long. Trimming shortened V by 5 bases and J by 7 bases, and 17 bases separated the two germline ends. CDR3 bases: TGTGCCAGCAGCCCAATTAGGGGGAAAAGTGGCTACACCTTC. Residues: CASSPIRGKSGYTF.

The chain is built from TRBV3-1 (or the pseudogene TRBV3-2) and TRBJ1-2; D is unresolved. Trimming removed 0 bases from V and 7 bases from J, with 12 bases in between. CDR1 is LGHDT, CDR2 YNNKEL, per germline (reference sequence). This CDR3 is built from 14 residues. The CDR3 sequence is CASSQDSVSRGYTF. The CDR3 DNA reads TGTGCCAGCAGCCAAGATTCCGTGTCTCGTGGCTACACCTTC.

The CDR3 reads CASSTGSRNTIYF. The CDR3, as DNA: TGTGCCAGCAGTACCGGTTCCCGTAACACCATATATTTT. The V and J genes are TRBV6-6 and TRBJ1-3; D is uncertain. V was shortened by 5 bases and J by 7 bases, with 12 bases between the two germline ends. Germline V gene lookup returns CDR1 MNHNY and CDR2 SVGAGI (reference sequence). The CDR3 contains 13 residues.

The CDR3 DNA sequence: TGTGCCAGCAGACCCGACAACTACTATGGCTACACCTTC. Encoded protein: CASRPDNYYGYTF. This sequence joins TRBV28 and TRBJ1-2; D is uncertain. Germline-derived CDR1 and CDR2 are MDHEN and SYDVKM. There are 13 residues in the CDR3. The germline V and J ends were trimmed by 6 bases and 3 bases, with 11 bases remaining between them.

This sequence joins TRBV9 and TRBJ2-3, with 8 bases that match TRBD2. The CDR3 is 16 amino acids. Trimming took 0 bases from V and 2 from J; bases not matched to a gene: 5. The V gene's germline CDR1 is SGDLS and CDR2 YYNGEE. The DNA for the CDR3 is TGTGCCAGCAGCGTAGCTGGAGCGGGGGCCACAGATACGCAGTATTTT. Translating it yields CASSVAGAGATDTQYF.

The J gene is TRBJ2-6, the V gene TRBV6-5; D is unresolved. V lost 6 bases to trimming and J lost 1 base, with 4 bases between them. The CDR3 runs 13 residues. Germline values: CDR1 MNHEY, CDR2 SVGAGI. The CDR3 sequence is CASSRSGANVLTF. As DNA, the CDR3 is TGTGCCAGCAGCAGATCTGGGGCCAACGTCCTGACTTTC.

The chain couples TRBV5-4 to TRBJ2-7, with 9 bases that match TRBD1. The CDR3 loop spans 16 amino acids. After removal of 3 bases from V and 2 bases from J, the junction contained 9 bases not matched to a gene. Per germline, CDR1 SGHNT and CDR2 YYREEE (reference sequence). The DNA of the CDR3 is TGTGCCAGCAGCTCGGGGAGGGACAGGGCCACCTACGAGCAGTACTTC. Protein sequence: CASSSGRDRATYEQYF.

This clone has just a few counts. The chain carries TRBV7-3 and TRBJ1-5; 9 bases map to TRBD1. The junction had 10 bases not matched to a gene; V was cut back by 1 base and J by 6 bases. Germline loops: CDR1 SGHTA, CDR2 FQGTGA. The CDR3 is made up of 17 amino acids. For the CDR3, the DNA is TGTGCCAGCAGCTTAATGTCATCGGGACAGGGTATTCAGCCCCAGCATTTT. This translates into CASSLMSSGQGIQPQHF.

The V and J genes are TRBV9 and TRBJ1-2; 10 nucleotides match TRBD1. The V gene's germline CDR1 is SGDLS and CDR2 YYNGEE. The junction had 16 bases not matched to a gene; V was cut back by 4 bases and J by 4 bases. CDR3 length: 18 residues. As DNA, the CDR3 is TGTGCCAGCAGCTCGAGGGAGGAGGGGGGACAGGGGCTCTATGGCTACACCTTC. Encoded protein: CASSSREEGGQGLYGYTF.